The 14 T cell receptor beta chains presented below share a single source sample, sequenced in a study of T cell responses to AZD1222 COVID-19 vaccine. The assay was immunoSEQ multiplex PCR, and TCRdb's table has in-frame clones only and misses some. In the table there are 150,000 to 200,000 clones, 90% to 95% of which are singletons. The sample consisted of peripheral blood, taken on day 0 of AZD1222 vaccination. These receptors were collected from an adult in good health.

The V and J genes are TRBV4-3 and TRBJ2-1; D is unresolved. V was pared by 0 bases and J by 0 bases, with 6 bases between. This CDR3 is 15 amino acids long. Germline-derived CDR1 and CDR2 are LGHNA and YSLEER. The CDR3, as DNA: TGCGCCAGCAGCCAAGACTGGGACTCCTACAATGAGCAGTTCTTC. It translates to CASSQDWDSYNEQFF.

The chain joins TRBV3-1 (or the pseudogene TRBV3-2) to TRBJ1-6; 9 nucleotides line up with TRBD1. J gave up 8 bases and V 6 bases, and 8 bases lay outside the gene matches. CDR3 length: 15 residues. Germline lookup yields CDR1 LGHDT and CDR2 YNNKEL (reference sequence). The CDR3 loop is CASSPSGQGYSPLHF. The CDR3 DNA reads as TGTGCCAGCAGTCCAAGCGGACAGGGGTATTCACCCCTCCACTTT.

This clone was counted only a few times. The genes are TRBV19 and TRBJ2-1; D is ambiguous. Germline V gene lookup returns CDR1 LNHDA and CDR2 SQIVND (reference sequence). Between the trimmed V and J ends, which lost 1 base and 3 bases, there was a span of 7 bases. The CDR3 is made up of 14 amino acids. In DNA, the CDR3 is TGTGCCAGTAGTATAGCTGCCAGCTACAATGAGCAGTTCTTC. Protein: CASSIAASYNEQFF.

The V call is TRBV3-1 (or the pseudogene TRBV3-2), the J call TRBJ2-2; D ambiguous. This CDR3 contains 12 residues. Trimming took off 4 bases at V and 5 bases at J, with 5 bases between the two ends. Germline CDR1 is LGHDT and CDR2 is YNNKEL (reference sequence). The CDR3 is CASSRRTGELFF. The CDR3 region has the DNA TGTGCCAGCAGCCGAAGGACCGGGGAGCTGTTTTTT.

The V call is TRBV10-2, the J call TRBJ2-7; no clear D. The ends were cut back, 7 bases at V and 6 bases at J, with 10 bases in the middle. The length of the CDR3 is 11 residues. CDR1 WSHSY and CDR2 SAAADI come from the germline V gene. The CDR3 here is CASNDNGEQYF. CDR3 nucleotides: TGCGCCAGCAATGATAACGGCGAGCAGTACTTC.

V is TRBV10-3 and J is TRBJ2-3, with 9 positions matching TRBD2. The V segment lost 7 bases and the J segment 5 bases; nucleotides outside the gene matches: 10. CDR1 and CDR2 (germline): ENHRY, SYGVKD. This CDR3 comprises 15 residues. In DNA, the CDR3 is TGTGCCATCACCCCCCTAGCGGGGAGAGTAGATACGCAGTATTTT. Translating gives CAITPLAGRVDTQYF.

The rearrangement uses TRBV28 and TRBJ1-5; weak D call: TRBD1 (6 bases). Trimming stripped 2 bases from V and 3 bases from J, with 14 bases between. The CDR3 consists of 16 residues. Germline values: CDR1 MDHEN, CDR2 SYDVKM. The CDR3 is CASSLERGSHNQPQHF. DNA for the CDR3: TGTGCCAGCAGTTTAGAGAGGGGGTCTCACAATCAGCCCCAGCATTTT.

With respect to this clone: At one end the junction does not follow the germline gene, possibly because of a read error. The J gene is TRBJ1-2, the V gene TRBV6-1; D uncertain. The CDR3 totals 13 residues. Germline V lookup: CDR1 MNHNS, CDR2 SASEGT. The CDR3, as DNA: TGTGCCAGCGGTGAATGGGGATCGGGCGGCTACACCTTC. Translated: CASGEWGSGGYTF.

J is TRBJ1-2 and V is TRBV10-3, with D unclear. Trimming pared 0 bases from V and 6 bases from J, leaving 11 bases between. Germline V gives CDR1 ENHRY, CDR2 SYGVKD. The CDR3 totals 14 residues. The CDR3 bases are TGTGCCATCAGTGAGTCCATGGTGGGCGATGGCTACACCTTC. Residues: CAISESMVGDGYTF.

The chain has TRBV5-1 and TRBJ1-1; D is undetermined. The V end lost 0 bases, the J end lost 1 base, and 10 bases lay between the germline ends. Germline V gene sequence: CDR1 SGHRS, CDR2 YFSETQ. The CDR3 has 15 residues. CDR3 residues: CASSLDSSPNTEAFF. CDR3 bases: TGCGCCAGCAGCTTGGATTCCAGCCCGAACACTGAAGCTTTCTTT.

The chain links TRBV27 to TRBJ1-4; D not certain. V was clipped by 6 bases and J by 6 bases, with 14 bases between them. The CDR3 loop spans 14 amino acids. Germline V gives CDR1 MNHEY, CDR2 SMNVEV (reference sequence). CDR3 amino acids: CASSPIGRYEKLFF. The CDR3 nucleotides are TGTGCCAGCAGCCCGATTGGGAGGTATGAAAAACTGTTTTTT.

The chain joins TRBV5-1 to TRBJ2-5; no clear D. Between the trimmed V and J ends, which lost 2 bases and 5 bases, there was a span of 10 bases. Germline CDR1 SGHRS, CDR2 YFSETQ. The CDR3 extends over 13 amino acids. The CDR3 loop reads CASSLTNSETQYF. The DNA of the CDR3 is TGCGCCAGCAGCTTAACTAATAGCGAGACCCAGTACTTC.

This clone was detected once. The chain couples TRBV5-1 to TRBJ1-2; 10 nucleotides match TRBD1. The CDR3 is 15 residues long. From germline, CDR1 is SGHRS and CDR2 YFSETQ. V lost 3 bases, J lost 4 bases, and 6 bases stayed unmatched. CDR3: CASSSTGGDIYGYTF. The CDR3 bases are TGCGCCAGCAGCTCGACAGGGGGCGATATCTATGGCTACACCTTC. The full variable domain, completed using reference TRBV5-1 and TRBJ1-2, is KAGVTQTPRYLIKTRGQQVTLSCSPISGHRSVSWYQQTPGQGLQFLFEYFSETQRNKGNFPGRFSGRQFSNSRSEMNVSTLELGDSALYLCASSSTGGDIYGYTFGSGTRLTVV.

V gene TRBV30 combines with J gene TRBJ1-5; D not resolved. Germline CDR1 GTSNPN, CDR2 SVGIG (reference sequence). The V gene lost 1 base and the J gene lost 3 bases, with 4 bases spanning the gap. The CDR3 length is 12 residues. CDR3 loop: CAWSGTNQPQHF. DNA for the CDR3: TGTGCCTGGAGTGGGACCAATCAGCCCCAGCATTTT.